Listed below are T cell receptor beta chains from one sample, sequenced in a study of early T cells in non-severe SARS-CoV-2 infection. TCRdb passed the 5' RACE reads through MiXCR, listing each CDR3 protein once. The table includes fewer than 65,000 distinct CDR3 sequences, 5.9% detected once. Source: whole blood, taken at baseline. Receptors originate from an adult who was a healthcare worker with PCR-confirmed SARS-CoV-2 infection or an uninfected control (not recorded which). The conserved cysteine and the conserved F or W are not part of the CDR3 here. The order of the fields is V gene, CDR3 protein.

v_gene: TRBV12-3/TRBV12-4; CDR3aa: ASSTSGVYEQY
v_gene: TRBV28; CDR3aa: ASNRAVTSYEQY
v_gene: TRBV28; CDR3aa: ATRGGGPNIQY
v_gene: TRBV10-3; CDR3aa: AISESLAGEDEQY
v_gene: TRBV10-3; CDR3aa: AISEEIRSMKQF
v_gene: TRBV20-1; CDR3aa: SASGLAGVPSSYEQY
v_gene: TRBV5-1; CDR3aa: ASSLGSLAGGPDTQY
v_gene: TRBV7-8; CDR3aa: ASSPPLRTAGVRAHEQY
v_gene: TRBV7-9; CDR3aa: ASSLGASRPQH
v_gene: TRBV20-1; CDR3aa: SAPGLVNYNEQF
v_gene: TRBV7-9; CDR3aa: ASSLVPGANVLT
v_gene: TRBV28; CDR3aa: ASSRSNQPQH
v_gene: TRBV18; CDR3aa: ASSSGTGLYEQY
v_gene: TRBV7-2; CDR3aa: ASSRQGPGHLTQRSGANVLT
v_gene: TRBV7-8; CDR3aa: ASSLHQGPSYEQY
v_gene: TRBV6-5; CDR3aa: ASSYSRGSHEQY
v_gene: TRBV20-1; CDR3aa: SASGISEQF
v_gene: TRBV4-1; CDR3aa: ASSLGRPGRRNTEAF
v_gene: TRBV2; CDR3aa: ATAVQGHQPQH
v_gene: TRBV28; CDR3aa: ASSLGAGEQY
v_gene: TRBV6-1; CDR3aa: ASSEEARGNSNQPQH
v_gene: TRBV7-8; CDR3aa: ASSPRLAGIYNEQF
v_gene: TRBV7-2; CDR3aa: ASLPGVRLETQY
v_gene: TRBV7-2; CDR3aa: ASSRQGGTETQY
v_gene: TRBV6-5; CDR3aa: ASSYSGLASGSTDTQY
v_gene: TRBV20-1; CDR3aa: SARHVPWGFTYEQY
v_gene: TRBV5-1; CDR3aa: ASSLFGTSENEQY
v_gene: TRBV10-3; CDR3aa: AISPDGTNTEAF
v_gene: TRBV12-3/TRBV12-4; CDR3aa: ASSYVGNQPQH
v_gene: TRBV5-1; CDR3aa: ASSMLEDSTEAF
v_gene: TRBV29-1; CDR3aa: SGGTSGRGLEGQY
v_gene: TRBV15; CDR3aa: ATSARTGFPEQY
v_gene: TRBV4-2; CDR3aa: ASSTSTGPYGYT
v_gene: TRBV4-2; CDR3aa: ASSQDISTGVYGYT
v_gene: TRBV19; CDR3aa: ASSTSVRQGEQF
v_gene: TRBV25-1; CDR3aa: ASSYGHRSYEQY
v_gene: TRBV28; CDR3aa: ASSTRPLAENNEQF
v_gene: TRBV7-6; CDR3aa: ASSPVGSGRTETQY
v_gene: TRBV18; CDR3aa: ASSPLKGPYEQY
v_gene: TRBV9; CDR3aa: ASSVLAGSWGETQY
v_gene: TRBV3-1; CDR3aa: ASSPPANRGLTEAF
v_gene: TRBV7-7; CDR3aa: ASSLSPGDEETQY
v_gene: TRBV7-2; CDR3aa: ASSYDRATDTQY
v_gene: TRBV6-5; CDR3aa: ASSYSTAEEQF
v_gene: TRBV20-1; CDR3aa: SASFGTGGYEQY
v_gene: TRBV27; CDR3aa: ASSQLAAGKGTDTQY
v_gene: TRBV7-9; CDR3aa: ASSLIPLAGPNNEQF
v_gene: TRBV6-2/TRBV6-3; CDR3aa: ASSSRLTSGNANEQF
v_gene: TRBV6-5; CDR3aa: ASSYDADTQY
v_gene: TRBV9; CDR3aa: ASSSTQGRGETQY
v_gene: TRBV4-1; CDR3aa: ASSHVPGQGTNTEAF
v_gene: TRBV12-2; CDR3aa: ASRPIIRFYNEQF
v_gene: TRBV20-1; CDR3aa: SARPMLGDEQY
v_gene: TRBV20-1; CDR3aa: SAGPSVGVEQY
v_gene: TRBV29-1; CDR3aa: SGGENTEAF
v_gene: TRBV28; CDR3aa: ASSPGGREGYEQY
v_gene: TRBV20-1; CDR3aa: SASGNVYSNQPQH